The 12 T cell receptor beta chains presented below share a single source sample, sequenced in a study of molecular identifiers for immune sequencing clone quantification. MiXCR, applied by TCRdb to the PCR reads, yields one record per CDR3 protein. The sample holds around 86,000 distinct CDR3 sequences, 15% to 20% seen once. Sequenced sample: naive CD8+ T cells from blood, with Jurkat cell RNA spiked in. Sample subset: FACS-sorted CD8+CD4-CCR7+CD45RA+ naive T cells. All receptors derive from a human donor in good health. Some libraries in this study had Jurkat cell RNA spiked in.

A note on this clonotype: The junction does not match germline at one end; this may be a read error. The chain links TRBV27 to TRBJ2-1, with D possibly being TRBD2 (5 bases). This CDR3 has 14 residues. The V gene's germline CDR1 is MNHEY and CDR2 SMNVEV (reference sequence). The CDR3 region is CASTLGGLGNEQLF. Written as DNA, the CDR3 is TGTGCCAGCACCCTAGGAGGTCTGGGGAATGAGCAGCTCTTC.

This clonotype was counted many times. This chain joins TRBV11-2 and TRBJ2-1; D remains ambiguous. Germline V gives CDR1 SGHAT, CDR2 FQNNGV. Trimming shortened V by 1 base and J by 9 bases, and 10 bases separated the two germline ends. The CDR3 is made up of 13 amino acids. The CDR3 loop reads CASSLGLFSEQFF. As DNA, the CDR3 is TGTGCCAGCAGCTTAGGTCTGTTCAGTGAGCAGTTCTTC.

This clonotype appeared many times. The chain carries TRBV4-1 and TRBJ1-6, with D hard to call. The CDR3 is 15 amino acids. Trimming pared 0 bases from V and 8 bases from J, leaving 11 bases between. Germline V gene lookup returns CDR1 MGHRA and CDR2 YSYEKL. CDR3 residues: CASSQDRTWDSPLHF. The DNA of the CDR3 is TGCGCCAGCAGCCAAGATCGGACCTGGGATTCACCCCTCCACTTT.

This clonotype has at least ten counts. V and J are TRBV4-1 and TRBJ1-1; 9 bases map to TRBD1. The J segment lost 5 bases and the V segment lost 0 bases, leaving 10 bases of the junction unmatched. CDR1 is MGHRA and CDR2 is YSYEKL in the germline V gene. This CDR3 has 17 residues. This CDR3 reads CASSQDPQGARGTEAFF. CDR3 sequence (DNA): TGCGCCAGCAGCCAAGATCCACAGGGGGCACGTGGAACTGAAGCTTTCTTT.

For this clonotype: This may be a read error, as it is one base from a much larger clone. V is TRBV11-2 and J is TRBJ2-5; D is perhaps TRBD1 (5 bases). V lost 4 bases and J lost 5, with 8 bases in between. This CDR3 is built from 12 residues. Germline-derived CDR1 and CDR2 are SGHAT and FQNNGV. The CDR3 DNA follows: TGTGCCAGCAGCTCAGGGCCTGAGACCCAGTACTTC. Translating it yields CASSSGPETQYF.

This clonotype appeared many times. The gene calls are TRBV11-2 and TRBJ2-1; 8 positions match TRBD2. This CDR3 contains 17 residues. The J segment lost 8 bases and the V segment lost 0 bases, leaving 12 bases of the junction unmatched. Germline V CDR1 and CDR2: SGHAT, FQNNGV. The CDR3 reads CASSLEVPREDVDEQFF. CDR3 nucleotide sequence: TGTGCCAGCAGCTTAGAAGTCCCGCGGGAGGATGTGGATGAGCAGTTCTTC.

Concerning this clonotype: A read error is possible here, since a much larger clone lies one base away. This rearrangement joins TRBV6-5 to TRBJ2-3; TRBD2 matches at 13 bases. V shed 8 bases and J 6 bases; nucleotides not matched to a gene: 14. The germline gives CDR1 MNHEY, CDR2 SVGAGI. The CDR3 extends over 17 amino acids. CDR3 DNA: TGTGCCAGCGGCCCCGGGACTAGCGGGATAGAAAGGGATACGCAGTATTTT. The encoded protein is CASGPGTSGIERDTQYF.

The chain is built from TRBV4-3 and TRBJ2-3, with D unclear. V shed 3 bases and J shed 4 bases, with 5 bases lying between them. From germline, CDR1 is LGHNA and CDR2 YSLEER. CDR3 length equals 12 residues. The CDR3 sequence: CASSQKPDTQYF. The CDR3, as DNA: TGCGCCAGCAGCCAGAAGCCAGATACGCAGTATTTT.

The table lists this clonotype with many counts. The chain combines TRBV6-5 with TRBJ2-3, with a possible D match to TRBD1 (5 bases). Trimming took 7 bases from V and 2 from J, leaving 13 bases between them. Germline loops: CDR1 MNHEY, CDR2 SVGAGI. The CDR3 is 14 amino acids. CDR3 region: CASTGAGPTDTQYF. The CDR3 DNA reads as TGTGCCAGCACCGGAGCAGGGCCCACAGATACGCAGTATTTT.

This clonotype appeared many times. The chain couples TRBV7-2 to TRBJ2-1, with 11 bases aligning to TRBD2. With V trimmed by 1 base and J by 8 bases, 4 bases remained unmatched. This CDR3 has 15 residues. Per the germline V gene, CDR1 is SGHTA and CDR2 is FQGNSA. The CDR3 coding sequence is TGTGCCAGCAGCTTAGTAACTAGCGGGAGCGATGAGCAGTTCTTC. It specifies CASSLVTSGSDEQFF. The full variable domain, in which reference TRBV7-2 and TRBJ2-1 provide the parts outside the CDR3, is GAGVSQSPSNKVTEKGKDVELRCDPISGHTALYWYRQSLGQGLEFLIYFQGNSAPDKSGLPSDRFSAERTGGSVSTLTIQRTQQEDSAVYLCASSLVTSGSDEQFFGPGTRLTVL.

This clonotype was observed at least ten times. CDR3 nucleotide sequence: TGTGCCAGCAGTTTAAGGGGTCCGTTGAACCCAACCCTAGAGACCCAGTACTTC. Translation gives CASSLRGPLNPTLETQYF. V usage is TRBV28 and J usage is TRBJ2-5; TRBD1 is a possible D gene (5 bases). Between the trimmed V and J ends, which lost 2 bases and 4 bases, there was a span of 23 bases. The CDR3 has 18 residues. Germline CDR1 is MDHEN and CDR2 is SYDVKM.

This clonotype was recorded at least ten times. The chain combines TRBV6-5 with TRBJ2-2; 11 bases fit TRBD1. This CDR3 region has 15 residues. Germline CDR1 reads MNHEY; CDR2 reads SVGAGI. V trimming: 6 bases; J trimming: 6 bases; junction bases outside the gene matches: 6. The CDR3 is CASRLDRGLSGELFF. In DNA form, the CDR3 reads TGTGCCAGCAGACTGGACAGGGGGCTATCCGGGGAGCTGTTTTTT.